Below, 19 T cell receptor beta chains from the same sample are listed, as sequenced in a study of blood T cell repertoires in COVID-19. Assay: immunoSEQ multiplex PCR; the TCRdb copy retains only in-frame clones and omits some. The sample holds roughly 150,000 clones, under 80% seen once. The sample was peripheral blood. The source is a man between 60 and 75 years old with acute or convalescent COVID-19.

Only a few counts were recorded for this clone. CDR3 bases: TGCGCCAGCAGCTTGTGGACAGGGAATGAAGCTTTCTTT. Translation gives CASSLWTGNEAFF. The genes are TRBV5-1 and TRBJ1-1; 8 bases fit TRBD1. In germline, CDR1 is SGHRS, CDR2 YFSETQ. This CDR3 has 13 amino acids. V was pared by 1 base and J by 7 bases, with 3 bases of the junction left unmatched.

The V gene is TRBV5-4, the J gene TRBJ2-5; TRBD1 matches 12 bases. The CDR3 is 16 residues long. J lost 2 bases, V lost 3 bases, and 5 bases had no gene match. Germline V gene sequence: CDR1 SGHNT, CDR2 YYREEE (reference sequence). This CDR3 reads CASSYGTGGLQETQYF. CDR3 bases: TGTGCCAGCAGCTACGGGACAGGGGGCCTACAAGAGACCCAGTACTTC.

The V gene is TRBV7-3, the J gene TRBJ2-5; D gene ambiguous. The germline V and J ends were trimmed by 2 bases and 2 bases, with 6 bases remaining between them. The CDR3 has 13 residues. Germline CDR1 SGHTA, CDR2 FQGTGA. CDR3: CASSLGLQETQYF. DNA for the CDR3: TGTGCCAGCAGCTTAGGGCTACAAGAGACCCAGTACTTC.

The rearrangement joins TRBV10-3 to TRBJ2-1, with D tentatively TRBD2 (5 bases). This CDR3 has 13 amino acids. The germline gives CDR1 ENHRY, CDR2 SYGVKD. Written as DNA, the CDR3 is TGTGCGTCCGCAGCGGACTCCTACAATGAGCAGTTCTTC. It specifies CASAADSYNEQFF.

The chain couples TRBV28 to TRBJ1-2, with D tentatively TRBD1 (5 bases). Germline-derived CDR1 and CDR2 are MDHEN and SYDVKM. V lost 1 base to trimming and J lost 7 bases, with 16 bases between them. This CDR3 has 15 residues. DNA for the CDR3: TGTGCCAGCAGTTTATTTGCAGGGACTATTGGTGGCTACACCTTC. Protein sequence: CASSLFAGTIGGYTF.

The chain recombines TRBV30 with TRBJ2-5; tentatively, D is TRBD1 (7 bases). Germline V gives CDR1 GTSNPN, CDR2 SVGIG (reference sequence). Trimming removed 1 base at V and 2 bases at J, with 11 bases between. This CDR3 is 14 amino acids long. The CDR3 DNA reads TGTGCCTGGAGTGAGGGGGCGGGACAAGAGACCCAGTACTTC. Translated: CAWSEGAGQETQYF.

This chain's CDR3 is CASRQGSDTQYF. The CDR3 coding sequence is TGTGCCAGCAGACAGGGAAGCGATACGCAGTATTTT. This chain connects TRBV3-1 (or the pseudogene TRBV3-2) to TRBJ2-3; maybe TRBD1 (6 bases). The CDR3 has 12 amino acids. From germline, CDR1 is LGHDT and CDR2 YNNKEL (reference sequence). The germline V and J ends were trimmed by 6 bases and 6 bases, with 10 bases remaining between them.

The chain recombines TRBV4-1 with TRBJ2-2; weak D call: TRBD2 (6 bases). The germline V gene encodes CDR1 MGHRA and CDR2 YSYEKL. V lost 7 bases and J lost 3, with 12 bases in between. The CDR3 covers 14 residues. The DNA of the CDR3 is TGCGCCAGCACTGGACTAACACACACCGGGGAGCTGTTTTTT. It codes for CASTGLTHTGELFF.

The genes are TRBV7-9 and TRBJ1-1; D call uncertain. Per germline, CDR1 SEHNR and CDR2 FQNEAQ (reference sequence). V lost 1 base to trimming and J lost 4 bases, with 10 bases between them. This CDR3 spans 14 amino acids. The CDR3 nucleotides are TGTGCCAGCAGCTTAGATACACGGAGCACTGAAGCTTTCTTT. Its translation: CASSLDTRSTEAFF.

The rearrangement joins TRBV10-3 to TRBJ1-1; a weak D match, TRBD1 (6 bases). The V end lost 5 bases, the J end lost 1 base, and 8 bases lay between the germline ends. This CDR3 has 13 residues. Germline V CDR1 and CDR2: ENHRY, SYGVKD. CDR3 DNA sequence: TGTGCCATCAGTAAGACAGGGAACACTGAAGCTTTCTTT. Its protein product is CAISKTGNTEAFF.

This rearrangement joins TRBV19 to TRBJ2-3; 7 nucleotides agree with TRBD2. Germline V gene data show CDR1 as LNHDA and CDR2 as SQIVND (reference sequence). Germline trimming cut 7 bases from V and 5 bases from J; bases unmatched to any gene: 15. The CDR3 runs 16 residues. CDR3 sequence (DNA): TGTGCCAGTACCACCAACGGGGCGGGAGAGGTAGATACGCAGTATTTT. It specifies CASTTNGAGEVDTQYF.

The V and J genes are TRBV5-1 and TRBJ2-1, with TRBD2 matching over 8 bases. This CDR3 region has 14 residues. After removal of 4 bases from V and 5 bases from J, the junction contained 5 bases not matched to a gene. Per the germline V gene, CDR1 is SGHRS and CDR2 is YFSETQ. As DNA, the CDR3 is TGCGCCAGCAGCAAACTAGCGGACCACAATGAGCAGTTCTTC. Translated, it gives CASSKLADHNEQFF. Combining the CDR3 with reference TRBV5-1 and TRBJ2-1 gives the whole variable domain KAGVTQTPRYLIKTRGQQVTLSCSPISGHRSVSWYQQTPGQGLQFLFEYFSETQRNKGNFPGRFSGRQFSNSRSEMNVSTLELGDSALYLCASSKLADHNEQFFGPGTRLTVL.

This chain links TRBV18 with TRBJ2-7, with D possibly being TRBD2 (5 bases). Per the germline V gene, CDR1 is KGHSH and CDR2 is LQKENI. CDR3 length: 13 residues. Trimming removed 3 bases from V and 4 bases from J, with 10 bases in between. CDR3 region: CASSPGDIYEQYF. The CDR3 DNA sequence: TGTGCCAGCTCACCCGGGGATATTTACGAGCAGTACTTC.

This chain connects TRBV5-4 to TRBJ2-3; 8 nucleotides match TRBD2. Germline V CDR1 and CDR2: SGHNT, YYREEE (reference sequence). This CDR3 comprises 14 residues. The V segment lost 4 bases and the J segment 3 bases; nucleotides outside the gene matches: 4. CDR3 protein: CASSPQRETDTQYF. The CDR3, as DNA: TGTGCCAGCAGCCCCCAGCGGGAGACAGATACGCAGTATTTT.

The genes are TRBV29-1 and TRBJ2-3, with D perhaps matching TRBD1 (5 bases). Germline CDR1 is SQVTM and CDR2 is ANQGSEA. V was trimmed by 4 bases and J by 5 bases, leaving 16 bases between them. The CDR3 length is 14 residues. The CDR3 loop reads CSVGGYRTRDTQYF. CDR3 DNA: TGCAGCGTTGGAGGATACAGGACAAGAGATACGCAGTATTTT.

This chain's CDR3 is CASRVAGAGYNEQFF. CDR3 DNA: TGTGCCAGCAGGGTAGCGGGAGCGGGCTACAATGAGCAGTTCTTC. The V gene is TRBV3-1 (or the pseudogene TRBV3-2), the J gene TRBJ2-1, with 9 bases matching TRBD2. J lost 3 bases, V lost 6 bases, and 6 bases had no gene match. This CDR3 region has 15 residues. Germline CDR1 is LGHDT and CDR2 is YNNKEL (reference sequence).

V and J are TRBV30 and TRBJ2-7; TRBD1 agrees at 7 bases. The CDR3 is 19 residues long. V was pared by 0 bases and J by 0 bases, with 17 bases of the junction left unmatched. Germline loops: CDR1 GTSNPN, CDR2 SVGIG (reference sequence). DNA for the CDR3: TGTGCCTGGAGTGTACGATCCTTACTAGGCAGGGGGATCTCCTACGAGCAGTACTTC. It is translated as CAWSVRSLLGRGISYEQYF.

There are a few counts of this clone. The rearrangement joins TRBV6-1 to TRBJ1-1; no clear D gene. V lost 1 base to trimming and J lost 0 bases, with 12 bases between them. This CDR3 spans 16 amino acids. The germline gives CDR1 MNHNS, CDR2 SASEGT. Here the CDR3 reads CASSEGIRYMNTEAFF. The CDR3 DNA follows: TGTGCCAGCAGTGAAGGCATCAGATACATGAACACTGAAGCTTTCTTT.

The V and J genes are TRBV4-1 and TRBJ2-3, with D uncertain. The V gene's germline CDR1 is MGHRA and CDR2 YSYEKL. This CDR3 region has 16 residues. Trimming removed 1 base from V and 2 bases from J, with 13 bases in between. The CDR3 here is CASSQGLSEPTDTQYF. For the CDR3, the DNA is TGCGCCAGCAGCCAAGGATTATCGGAGCCCACAGATACGCAGTATTTT.